Below, 17 T cell receptor beta chains from the same sample are listed, as sequenced in a study of Ad26.COV2.S vaccination and SARS-CoV-2 variants. Only in-frame clones appear in the TCRdb table, and some are missing; sequencing was by immunoSEQ multiplex PCR. The sample lists 300,000 to 500,000 clones, about 85% occurring once. The treatment here: 15 to 20 received Ad26.COV2.S at low or high dose, single or two shots; several received placebo; per-sample allocation not given. The investigators took samples on day 63 after the first vaccine or placebo injection. The source material was peripheral blood, sampled in a trial of Ad26.COV2.S vaccine versus placebo. Receptor source: a person aged 18-60 years who received the Ad26.COV2.S COVID-19 vaccine or a placebo.

The genes are TRBV9 and TRBJ1-5; D is uncertain. The germline gives CDR1 SGDLS, CDR2 YYNGEE. Trimming shortened V by 4 bases and J by 0 bases, and 5 bases separated the two germline ends. The CDR3 runs 13 residues. CDR3 loop: CASSLNSNQPQHF. CDR3 coding DNA: TGTGCCAGCAGCCTGAATAGCAATCAGCCCCAGCATTTT.

This chain joins TRBV28 and TRBJ2-1; 7 bases align to TRBD1. The CDR3 runs to 15 residues. Germline CDR1 is MDHEN and CDR2 is SYDVKM. Trimming took 3 bases from V and 11 from J; bases not matched to a gene: 13. The DNA of the CDR3 is TGTGCCAGCAGTTTCCGGACAGGACCAACAATGAAGCAGTTCTTC. Its translation is CASSFRTGPTMKQFF.

The chain links TRBV3-1 (or the pseudogene TRBV3-2) to TRBJ2-1; 11 bases map to TRBD2. This CDR3 spans 15 amino acids. Germline V gene data show CDR1 as LGHDT and CDR2 as YNNKEL (reference sequence). J lost 7 bases, V lost 4 bases, and 6 bases had no gene match. The CDR3 loop is CASSPSGGISNEQFF. The CDR3 bases are TGTGCCAGCAGCCCTAGCGGGGGGATTAGTAATGAGCAGTTCTTC.

The sample holds one count of this clone. The J gene is TRBJ1-5, the V gene TRBV30; no firm D call. Trimming removed 5 bases at V and 0 bases at J, with 14 bases between. The germline gives CDR1 GTSNPN, CDR2 SVGIG (reference sequence). CDR3 length: 15 residues. This chain's CDR3 is CAWGLGGYSNQPQHF. The CDR3 bases are TGTGCCTGGGGATTAGGAGGGTATAGCAATCAGCCCCAGCATTTT.

V is TRBV6-5 and J is TRBJ1-5; perhaps TRBD1 as D (5 bases). Germline-derived CDR1 and CDR2 are MNHEY and SVGAGI. Trimming took 2 bases from V and 7 from J, leaving 12 bases between them. The CDR3 totals 14 residues. The CDR3 DNA reads as TGTGCCAGCAGTTACGGGCAGGGAGGACAGCCCCAGCATTTT. Its protein product is CASSYGQGGQPQHF.

V is TRBV7-4 and J is TRBJ1-5; D is perhaps TRBD1 (6 bases). Trimming cost V 0 bases and J 0 bases, with 15 bases left between them. This CDR3 comprises 18 residues. The germline V gene encodes CDR1 SGHVT and CDR2 SQSDAQ. CDR3 protein: CASSLAQTGGYSNQPQHF. The CDR3 DNA sequence: TGTGCCAGCAGCTTAGCTCAGACCGGGGGCTATAGCAATCAGCCCCAGCATTTT. Full variable domain (missing parts from reference TRBV7-4 and TRBJ1-5): GAGVSQSPRYKVAKRGRDVALRCDSISGHVTLYWYRQTLGQGSEVLTYSQSDAQRDKSGRPSGRFSAERPERSVSTLKIQRTEQGDSAVYLCASSLAQTGGYSNQPQHFGDGTRLSIL.

CDR3 in amino acids: CSVAGTGYEQYF. The CDR3 region has the DNA TGCAGCGTTGCCGGGACAGGGTACGAGCAGTACTTC. V usage is TRBV29-1 and J usage is TRBJ2-7; 9 positions agree with TRBD1. Germline V gene lookup returns CDR1 SQVTM and CDR2 ANQGSEA. J lost 4 bases, V lost 4 bases, and 2 bases had no gene match. This CDR3 comprises 12 residues.

This clone was counted once. This rearrangement joins TRBV7-9 to TRBJ2-7, with 7 bases matching TRBD1. The CDR3 sequence is 17 residues long. V was clipped by 5 bases and J by 3 bases; unmatched bases: 16. Germline values: CDR1 SEHNR, CDR2 FQNEAQ (reference sequence). The CDR3, as DNA: TGTGCCAGCAGCCCGAGACAGGGTTCTGGATCGAGCTACGAGCAGTACTTC. Translated, it gives CASSPRQGSGSSYEQYF.

V is TRBV28 and J is TRBJ2-7; 9 nucleotides align to TRBD1. The CDR3 totals 17 residues. The V gene's germline CDR1 is MDHEN and CDR2 SYDVKM. V shed 3 bases and J 1 base; nucleotides not matched to a gene: 10. CDR3 nucleotide sequence: TGTGCCAGCAGTTTCAGTTGGGGGACAGGGCGATCCTACGAGCAGTACTTC. It specifies CASSFSWGTGRSYEQYF.

V is TRBV5-6 and J is TRBJ1-1; no reliable D call. CDR3 length: 12 residues. V was shortened by 2 bases and J by 6 bases, with 8 bases between the two germline ends. Germline CDR1 and CDR2: SGHDT and YYEEEE. Here the CDR3 reads CASSFGGSEAFF. The CDR3 coding sequence is TGTGCCAGCAGCTTCGGAGGGTCTGAAGCTTTCTTT.

The chain uses TRBV5-5 and TRBJ2-7, with D possibly being TRBD2 (6 bases). The germline V gene has CDR1 SGHKS and CDR2 YYEKEE (reference sequence). The length of the CDR3 is 15 residues. The V end was cut by 4 bases, the J end by 1 base, with 15 bases between. CDR3 coding DNA: TGTGCCAGCAGCGGGGACTCCTACGGTTCCTACGAGCAGTACTTC. Translating gives CASSGDSYGSYEQYF.

This clone came up once. This rearrangement joins TRBV5-1 to TRBJ1-1; D gene uncertain. The CDR3 is 15 residues long. V shed 1 base and J shed 1 base, with 11 bases lying between them. Germline V gene sequence: CDR1 SGHRS, CDR2 YFSETQ. The CDR3 sequence: CASSLTITENTEAFF. The CDR3 DNA reads as TGCGCCAGCAGCTTGACAATTACGGAGAACACTGAAGCTTTCTTT.

This clone was recorded only once. The chain recombines TRBV6-1 with TRBJ1-2; TRBD1 agrees at 7 bases. The V segment lost 1 base and the J segment 4 bases; nucleotides outside the gene matches: 6. The CDR3 sequence is 15 residues long. In germline, CDR1 is MNHNS, CDR2 SASEGT. The CDR3 protein is CASSEGVQGTYGYTF. The CDR3 DNA reads as TGTGCCAGCAGTGAAGGTGTACAGGGGACCTATGGCTACACCTTC.

This clone was picked up one time. The chain joins TRBV6-5 to TRBJ2-5; no clear D gene. Germline V gives CDR1 MNHEY, CDR2 SVGAGI. Trimming shortened V by 6 bases and J by 5 bases, and 13 bases separated the two germline ends. The CDR3 extends over 13 amino acids. CDR3 sequence: CASRSIGSETQYF. Written as DNA, the CDR3 is TGTGCCAGCAGAAGTATAGGGTCGGAGACCCAGTACTTC.

This chain connects TRBV12-1 to TRBJ2-6; TRBD1, the table's D call, was not compared with the DNA. TRBV12-1 is a recognized pseudogene. The CDR3 runs 19 residues. The CDR3 DNA follows: TGTGCCAGCAGCTTTTTCGCGGGGACAGGGCGATCTGGGGCCAACGTCCTGACTTTC. Protein sequence: CASSFFAGTGRSGANVLTF.

Only one count was recorded for this clone. The chain recombines TRBV6-5 with TRBJ2-2; 8 bases are shared with TRBD2. The length of the CDR3 is 15 residues. V trimming: 6 bases; J trimming: 7 bases; junction bases outside the gene matches: 10. CDR1 MNHEY and CDR2 SVGAGI come from the germline V gene. CDR3 nucleotides: TGTGCCAGCAGATTCGGGGGGGCCATTGGCGGGGAGCTGTTTTTT. Protein product: CASRFGGAIGGELFF.

V usage is TRBV18 and J usage is TRBJ2-3; unclear D gene. This CDR3 spans 12 amino acids. Trimming stripped 4 bases from V and 4 bases from J, with 6 bases between. CDR1 and CDR2 (germline): KGHSH, LQKENI. Written as DNA, the CDR3 is TGTGCCAGCTCACGGTCGTCAGATACGCAGTATTTT. Protein: CASSRSSDTQYF.